This record concerns one T cell receptor beta chain sequence. This clone was counted a few times. Its recognized antigen is unknown. No base quality information exists; no much larger clone differs at one position. These data come from a study of cytomegalovirus exposure and HLA in healthy donors (dated by TCRdb to 2017 to 2019). Turning to the overall study: According to a later analysis, the 120 or so validation repertoires were produced on the same platform as the 680 or so repertoires of the first cohort. High-throughput TCR immunosequencing, statistical association of individual TCRs with disease status, and machine learning were combined to predict cytomegalovirus infection status. The study was designed to test whether signatures of past pathogen exposure could be identified by cataloging public T cell receptors. In addition to the first cohort of around 670 subjects, a separate validation cohort of 120 different subjects was used. General conclusions and limits of the study: According to the authors, the approach could potentially be generalized to other disease states and immunological phenotypes. Subsequent analysis determined that TCRs grouped into clusters in the first cohort also showed a tendency toward co-occurrence across the 120 or so validation repertoires, and approximately 93% of cluster scores exceeded 0. A few of the identified cytomegalovirus-associated TCR beta chains were confirmed in vitro to be specific for cytomegalovirus antigens. All 120 or so repertoires were used to score co-occurrence in the validation cohort in a later analysis, because that analysis had no HLA typing for the cohort. The classifier was reported to diagnose cytomegalovirus status with high specificity and sensitivity in both the original cohort and the validation cohort. Across donors, most TCR sequences were observed very rarely, whereas some public TCRs were present in many individuals. The study listed 164 TCR beta chains as associated with cytomegalovirus.

The donors belonged to the validation cohort of roughly 120 subjects, which was separate from the 666-subject first cohort. The library came from the immunoSEQ multiplex PCR assay. The authors' pipeline ran thus. To diagnose cytomegalovirus status from the catalog of TCR beta chain sequences, a statistical classification framework was built. In its TCRdb copy, this immuneACCESS table keeps in-frame sequences only and misses some clones. Where compared with another copy, unresolved V genes explain less than half of these, and the others have no known cause. That table is the source of V, J and clone size, and D and trimming were worked out from the DNA. Recorded for this sample are about 150,000 clones; about 88% of them occurred a single time. About a fifth of the sample is taken by the ten largest. The sequenced sample was PBMCs. This clonotype was sampled from a man aged 18-30 years in good health and CMV-seropositive.

The sequenced DNA: TGTGCCTGGAGTGTAAAGGGGGCCGGCAATCAGCCCCAGCATTTT. Its coded protein is CAWSVKGAGNQPQHF. The chain was built from TRBV30 and TRBJ1-5, and 7 junction bases match TRBD1. The germline V gene encodes CDR1 GTSNPN and CDR2 SVGIG (reference sequence). After removal of 0 bases from V and 2 bases from J, the junction retains 4 bases not matched to a gene. Reading from cysteine to phenylalanine, the CDR3 counts 15 amino acids. The kept DNA is CDR3 alone, 45 bases in frame from the first base.